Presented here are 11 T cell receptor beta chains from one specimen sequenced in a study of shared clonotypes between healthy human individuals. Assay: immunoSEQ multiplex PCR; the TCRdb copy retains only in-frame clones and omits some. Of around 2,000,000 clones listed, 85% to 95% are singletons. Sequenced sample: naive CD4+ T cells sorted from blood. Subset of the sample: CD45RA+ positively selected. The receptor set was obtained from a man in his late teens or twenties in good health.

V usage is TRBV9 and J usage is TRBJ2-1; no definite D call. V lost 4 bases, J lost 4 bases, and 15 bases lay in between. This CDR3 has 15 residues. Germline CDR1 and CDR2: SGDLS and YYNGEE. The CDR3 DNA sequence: TGTGCCAGCAGCCAGACCCCTCTTATGTACAATGAGCAGTTCTTC. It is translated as CASSQTPLMYNEQFF. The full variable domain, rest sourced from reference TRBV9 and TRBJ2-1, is DSGVTQTPKHLITATGQRVTLRCSPRSGDLSVYWYQQSLDQGLQFLIQYYNGEERAKGNILERFSAQQFPDLHSELNLSSLELGDSALYFCASSQTPLMYNEQFFGPGTRLTVL.

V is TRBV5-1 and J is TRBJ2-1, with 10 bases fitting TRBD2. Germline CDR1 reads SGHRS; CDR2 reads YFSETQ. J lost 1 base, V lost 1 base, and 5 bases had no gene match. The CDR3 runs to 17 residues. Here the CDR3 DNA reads TGCGCCAGCAGCTTGTTGACTAGCGGGTATTCCTACAATGAGCAGTTCTTC. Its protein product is CASSLLTSGYSYNEQFF.

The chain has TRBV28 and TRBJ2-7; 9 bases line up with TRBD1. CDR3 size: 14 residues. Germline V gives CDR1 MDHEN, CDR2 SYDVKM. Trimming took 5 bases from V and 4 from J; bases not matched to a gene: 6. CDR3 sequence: CASSPRTGDYEQYF. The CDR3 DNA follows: TGTGCCAGCAGTCCTCGGACAGGGGATTACGAGCAGTACTTC.

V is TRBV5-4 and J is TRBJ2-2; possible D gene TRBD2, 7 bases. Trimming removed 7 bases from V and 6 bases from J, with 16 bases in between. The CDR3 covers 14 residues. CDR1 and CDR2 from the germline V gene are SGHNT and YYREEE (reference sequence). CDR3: CASSPGGRAGELFF. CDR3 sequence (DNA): TGTGCCAGCTCTCCGGGGGGCCGAGCCGGGGAGCTGTTTTTT.

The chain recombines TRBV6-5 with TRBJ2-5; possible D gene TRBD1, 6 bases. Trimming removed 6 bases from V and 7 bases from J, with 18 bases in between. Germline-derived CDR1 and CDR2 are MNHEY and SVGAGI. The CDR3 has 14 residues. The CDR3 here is CASSVGTARGTQYF. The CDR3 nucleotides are TGTGCCAGCAGCGTCGGGACGGCCAGGGGGACCCAGTACTTC.

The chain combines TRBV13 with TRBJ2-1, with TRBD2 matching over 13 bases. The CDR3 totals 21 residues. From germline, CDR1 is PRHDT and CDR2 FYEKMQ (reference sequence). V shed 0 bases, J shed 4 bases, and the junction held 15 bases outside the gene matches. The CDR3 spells CASSLGPLKTSGRGVYNEQFF. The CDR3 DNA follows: TGTGCCAGCAGCTTAGGCCCACTCAAAACTAGCGGGAGGGGGGTGTACAATGAGCAGTTCTTC.

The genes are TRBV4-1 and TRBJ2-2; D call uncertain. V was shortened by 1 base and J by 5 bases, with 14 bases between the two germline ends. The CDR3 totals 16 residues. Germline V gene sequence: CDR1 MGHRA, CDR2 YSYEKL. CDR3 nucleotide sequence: TGCGCCAGCAGCCAAGGAGTCTTAGGCGTGACCGGGGAGCTGTTTTTT. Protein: CASSQGVLGVTGELFF.

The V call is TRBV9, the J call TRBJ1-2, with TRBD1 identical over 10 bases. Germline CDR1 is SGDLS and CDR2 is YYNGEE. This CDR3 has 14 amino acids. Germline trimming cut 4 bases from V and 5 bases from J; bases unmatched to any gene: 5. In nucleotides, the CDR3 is TGTGCCAGCAGCATGGGACAGGGGAAATATGGCTACACCTTC. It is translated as CASSMGQGKYGYTF.

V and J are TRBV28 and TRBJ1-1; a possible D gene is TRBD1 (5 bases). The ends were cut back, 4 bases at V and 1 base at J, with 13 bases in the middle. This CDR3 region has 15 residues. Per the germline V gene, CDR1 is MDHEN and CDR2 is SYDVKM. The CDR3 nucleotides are TGTGCCAGCAGTTCCGGGGCGATACCGAACACTGAAGCTTTCTTT. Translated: CASSSGAIPNTEAFF.

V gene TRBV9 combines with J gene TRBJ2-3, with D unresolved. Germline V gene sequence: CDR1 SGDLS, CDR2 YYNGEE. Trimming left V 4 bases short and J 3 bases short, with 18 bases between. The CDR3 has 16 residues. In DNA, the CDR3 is TGTGCCAGCAGCTCCCGCGAGGCATCGCGGACAGATACGCAGTATTTT. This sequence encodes CASSSREASRTDTQYF.

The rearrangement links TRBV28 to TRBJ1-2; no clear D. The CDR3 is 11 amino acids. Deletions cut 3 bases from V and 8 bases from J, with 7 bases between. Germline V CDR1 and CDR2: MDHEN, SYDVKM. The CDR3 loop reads CASSFGEGYTF. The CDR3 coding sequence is TGTGCCAGCAGTTTTGGGGAAGGCTACACCTTC.